This entry is about one TCR beta chain. Its antigen is unknown. The data derive from a study of early T cells in non-severe SARS-CoV-2 infection. Study details: Bulk RNA isolated from unsorted whole blood underwent sequencing; chains were not paired.

In the library, individual cDNA molecules carried attached unique molecular identifiers. MiXCR, applied by TCRdb to the 5' RACE reads, yields one record per CDR3 protein. The data show about 40,000 distinct CDR3 sequences, roughly 4.3% seen once. Study results and caveats: CD4 and private specificities were missed by VDJdb matching, which favored anti-spike CD8 responses.

V lost 3 bases, J lost 3 bases, and 10 bases lay in between. The germline CDR1 and CDR2 sequences are MNHNS and SASEGT. The CDR3 runs to 14 residues. Sequencing input: whole blood. This clonotype was obtained from an adult who was a healthcare worker with PCR-confirmed SARS-CoV-2 infection or an uninfected control (not recorded which). The chain has TRBV6-1 and TRBJ2-3; D is undetermined. This CDR3 reads CASSERTRTDTQYF. CDR3 bases: TGTGCCAGCAGTGAGAGGACCCGTACAGATACGCAGTATTTT.